This T cell receptor (beta chain) was sequenced during a study of regulatory T cells. Of note for this clone: Its target is unknown.

Patients aged 2 to 39 years had fewer naive and more memory CD4+ and CD8+ T cells. Amplification used 52 TRBV primers and 13 TRBJ primers. Profiling relied on immunoSEQ multiplex PCR, and the TCRdb table lists in-frame clones only, not all of them. The table records tens of thousands of clones, about 88% of them present only once. General study results and limits: Hydrophobic residues at CDR3 positions 6 and 7 were enriched in conventional CD4+ T cells of CD3G-deficient patients.

This CDR3 comprises 14 residues. V gave up 6 bases and J gave up 1 base, with 13 bases separating them. Per the germline V gene, CDR1 is MDHEN and CDR2 is SYDVKM. The chain carries TRBV28 and TRBJ2-7; a weak D match, TRBD2 (8 bases). The clonotype originates from a child under 18 with CD3G deficiency. Sequencing was done on a sample of conventional CD4+ T cells sorted from blood. CDR3 region: CASSRGGQSYEQYF. In DNA, the CDR3 is TGTGCCAGCAGCCGGGGGGGACAGTCCTACGAGCAGTACTTC.